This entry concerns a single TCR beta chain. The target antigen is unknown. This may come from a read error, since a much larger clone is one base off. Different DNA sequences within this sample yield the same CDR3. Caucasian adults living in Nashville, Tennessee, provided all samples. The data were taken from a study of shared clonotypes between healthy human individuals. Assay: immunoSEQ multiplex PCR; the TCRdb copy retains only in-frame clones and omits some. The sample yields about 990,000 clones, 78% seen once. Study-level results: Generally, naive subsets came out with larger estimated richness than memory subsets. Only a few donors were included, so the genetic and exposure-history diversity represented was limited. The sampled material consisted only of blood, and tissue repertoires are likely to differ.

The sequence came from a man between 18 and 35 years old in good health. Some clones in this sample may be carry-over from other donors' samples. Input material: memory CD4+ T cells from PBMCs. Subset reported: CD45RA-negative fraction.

The CDR3, as DNA: TGTGCCTTAACGACGGAGAATACCTACGAGCAGTACTTT. Amino acids: CALTTENTYEQYF. The chain employs TRBV6-1 and TRBJ2-7; D gene uncertain. The germline V gene has CDR1 MNHNS and CDR2 SASEGT. The CDR3 extends over 13 amino acids.